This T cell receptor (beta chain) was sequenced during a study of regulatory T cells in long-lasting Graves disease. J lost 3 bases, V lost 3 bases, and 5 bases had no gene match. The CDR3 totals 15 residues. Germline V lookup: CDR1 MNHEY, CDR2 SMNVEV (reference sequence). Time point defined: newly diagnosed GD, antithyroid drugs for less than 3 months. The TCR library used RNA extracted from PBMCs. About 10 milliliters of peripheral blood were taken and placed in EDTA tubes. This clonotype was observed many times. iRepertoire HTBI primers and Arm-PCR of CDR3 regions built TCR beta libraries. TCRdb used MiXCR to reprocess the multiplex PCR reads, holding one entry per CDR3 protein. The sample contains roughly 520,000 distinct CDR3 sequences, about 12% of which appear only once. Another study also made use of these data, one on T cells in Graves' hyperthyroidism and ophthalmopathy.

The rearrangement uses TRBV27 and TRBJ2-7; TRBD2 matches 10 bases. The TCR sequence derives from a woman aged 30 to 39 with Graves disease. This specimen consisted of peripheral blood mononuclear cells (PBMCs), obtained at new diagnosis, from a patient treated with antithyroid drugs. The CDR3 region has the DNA TGTGCCAGCAGTTTCAGCCTAGCGGGAGACTACGAGCAGTACTTC. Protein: CASSFSLAGDYEQYF.